What follows are 32 T cell receptor beta chains derived from one specimen sequenced in a study of vaccination and CD4 T cells after COVID-19. Treatment of the sample: approximately 11-day PBMC culture with coronavirus spike peptide pools or control peptides (ViraFEST assay). Once obtained from cultured CD4+ T cells, the DNA was sequenced using the Oncomine TCR Beta short-read assay. MiXCR, run by TCRdb on the PCR reads, gives a single entry per CDR3 protein. The table has about 20,000 distinct CDR3 sequences, approximately 50% seen once. These receptors have no known antigen. Sequenced: CD4+ T cells from blood, cultured in vitro. The receptor source for this set is a human donor who had recovered from COVID-19.

The chain carries TRBV19 and TRBJ1-2; D call uncertain. The CDR3 consists of 13 residues. The germline CDR1 and CDR2 sequences are LNHDA and SQIVND (reference sequence). With 5 bases removed from V and 6 bases from J, the gap between germline ends came to 13 bases. CDR3 sequence reads: CASSSLGYHGYTF. The CDR3 DNA is TGTGCCAGTAGTTCGCTGGGATACCATGGCTACACCTTC.

The chain combines TRBV20-1 with TRBJ1-1, with 7 bases identical to TRBD1. Germline loops: CDR1 DFQATT, CDR2 SNEGSKA (reference sequence). This CDR3 spans 14 amino acids. J was trimmed by 1 base and V by 5 bases; bases with no gene match: 7. In nucleotides, the CDR3 is TGCAGTGCTGGAGGGACAGTGGGGAACACTGAAGCTTTCTTT. It codes for CSAGGTVGNTEAFF.

The V call is TRBV28, the J call TRBJ1-6; D unresolved. This CDR3 comprises 13 residues. V lost 10 bases to trimming and J lost 7 bases, with 14 bases between them. Germline V gene data show CDR1 as MDHEN and CDR2 as SYDVKM. The CDR3 loop is CATGGRSNSPLHF. The CDR3 nucleotides read TGTGCCACGGGAGGACGGTCGAATTCACCCCTCCACTTT.

This clonotype has a handful of counts. The genes are TRBV20-1 and TRBJ2-1; 15 bases are shared with TRBD2. The CDR3 length is 17 residues. J lost 3 bases, V lost 6 bases, and 9 bases had no gene match. CDR1 is DFQATT and CDR2 is SNEGSKA in the germline V gene (reference sequence). The CDR3 coding sequence is TGCAGTGCCTCAAAGGTGGGACTAGCGGGGGGCTACAATGAGCAGTTCTTC. Translated: CSASKVGLAGGYNEQFF.

In DNA form, the CDR3 reads TGTGCCAGCTCAACTGCAGGGGGCGCAGGCACTGAAGCTTTCTTT. Amino acids: CASSTAGGAGTEAFF. The V gene is TRBV18, the J gene TRBJ1-1; 8 bases are shared with TRBD1. The length of the CDR3 is 15 residues. V shed 5 bases, J shed 4 bases, and the junction held 9 bases outside the gene matches. The germline CDR1 and CDR2 sequences are KGHSH and LQKENI.

The V call is TRBV6-2 or TRBV6-3, the J call TRBJ1-2; 8 bases map to TRBD1. The CDR3 covers 16 residues. The V gene's germline CDR1 is MNHEY and CDR2 SVGEGT. V lost 4 bases, J lost 4 bases, and 11 bases stayed unmatched. The CDR3, as DNA: TGTGCCAGCAGTTCCAGTCTCAGGGGGCGCTCCTATGGCTACACCTTC. It translates to CASSSSLRGRSYGYTF.

The rearrangement joins TRBV2 to TRBJ2-5; D uncertain. V shed 7 bases and J shed 2 bases, with 5 bases lying between them. CDR3 length equals 11 residues. Germline loops: CDR1 SNHLY, CDR2 FYNNEI. The CDR3, as DNA: TGTGCCAGCAAGTTTCAAGAGACCCAGTACTTC. Translating it yields CASKFQETQYF.

About this clonotype: A read error may account for a junction end that differs from germline. The V call is TRBV7-9, the J call TRBJ2-7; TRBD1 aligns across 8 bases. Germline V gives CDR1 SEHNR, CDR2 FQNEAQ (reference sequence). The CDR3 covers 19 residues. CDR3 coding DNA: TGCGCCAGCAGCCAATTGGGGACCTACAGCAGGGACAGGACCTACGAGCAGTACTTC. Translating gives CASSQLGTYSRDRTYEQYF.

This clonotype was seen more than once but under ten times. The chain combines TRBV20-1 with TRBJ2-7; TRBD2 aligns across 8 bases. Germline V gives CDR1 DFQATT, CDR2 SNEGSKA (reference sequence). The CDR3 is made up of 13 amino acids. Germline trimming cut 3 bases from V and 5 bases from J; bases unmatched to any gene: 6. The CDR3 bases are TGCAGTGCTAGTCCTGCGGGACTAGACGAGCAGTACTTC. This translates into CSASPAGLDEQYF.

Only a few counts were recorded for this clonotype. CDR3 DNA sequence: TGCGCCAGCAGTGAGATCGACAGGACGGTGGGAGATACGCAGTATTTT. Translation: CASSEIDRTVGDTQYF. J is TRBJ2-3 and V is TRBV10-1; D perhaps matches TRBD1 (6 bases). V gave up 2 bases and J gave up 5 bases, with 17 bases separating them. CDR1 is WNHNN and CDR2 is SYGVQD in the germline V gene (reference sequence). This CDR3 has 16 amino acids.

The chain has TRBV5-1 and TRBJ2-7, with a possible D match to TRBD2 (7 bases). Trimming removed 0 bases from V and 4 bases from J, with 14 bases in between. The CDR3 extends over 15 amino acids. The germline V gene encodes CDR1 SGHRS and CDR2 YFSETQ. The CDR3 loop is CASSLAGGGGYEQYF. The CDR3 nucleotides read TGCGCCAGCAGCTTGGCCGGGGGCGGGGGATACGAGCAGTACTTC.

This rearrangement joins TRBV19 to TRBJ1-5, with D possibly matching TRBD1 (5 bases). Germline V gene data show CDR1 as LNHDA and CDR2 as SQIVND (reference sequence). There are 16 residues in the CDR3. V dropped 7 bases and J dropped 0 bases, with 16 bases sitting between them. Written as DNA, the CDR3 is TGTGCCAGTAAAGGCAGGGTTGATCATAGCAATCAGCCCCAGCATTTT. Amino acid sequence: CASKGRVDHSNQPQHF.

The rearrangement joins TRBV28 to TRBJ1-2; the D is unclear. The germline gives CDR1 MDHEN, CDR2 SYDVKM. V lost 0 bases and J 4 bases, leaving 15 bases between the germline ends. This CDR3 has 16 residues. Here the CDR3 DNA reads TGTGCCAGCAGTTTATGGGATGCTTGGGATGGCTATGGCTACACCTTC. Its protein product is CASSLWDAWDGYGYTF.

The chain uses TRBV11-2 and TRBJ2-5, with D perhaps matching TRBD2 (7 bases). The CDR3 spans 15 residues. The germline V and J ends were trimmed by 1 base and 1 base, with 10 bases remaining between them. From germline, CDR1 is SGHAT and CDR2 FQNNGV. The CDR3 DNA follows: TGTGCCAGCAGCTTAGCGGGGGGCGGCCAAGAGACCCAGTACTTC. Amino acid sequence: CASSLAGGGQETQYF. The full variable domain, rest sourced from reference TRBV11-2 and TRBJ2-5, is EAGVAQSPRYKIIEKRQSVAFWCNPISGHATLYWYQQILGQGPKLLIQFQNNGVVDDSQLPKDRFSAERLKGVDSTLKIQPAKLEDSAVYLCASSLAGGGQETQYFGPGTRLLVL.

Here the CDR3 reads CASSLIRGTAEGNTIYF. CDR3 DNA sequence: TGTGCCAGCAGCTTAATTAGGGGGACAGCGGAAGGAAACACCATATATTTT. The V and J genes are TRBV7-8 and TRBJ1-3; 7 positions match TRBD1. Germline V gene sequence: CDR1 SGHVS, CDR2 FQNEAQ. There are 17 residues in the CDR3. With V trimmed by 2 bases and J by 4 bases, 11 bases remained unmatched.

This clonotype was seen only a few times. This chain joins TRBV10-3 and TRBJ1-1; 7 bases agree with TRBD1. CDR1 and CDR2 from the germline V gene are ENHRY and SYGVKD. The length of the CDR3 is 14 residues. The V gene end was trimmed by 4 bases and the J gene end by 2 bases; junction bases not matched to a gene: 4. CDR3 protein: CAISGSGGNTEAFF. The CDR3 DNA reads TGTGCCATCAGTGGATCAGGGGGAAACACTGAAGCTTTCTTT.

The chain combines TRBV7-2 with TRBJ2-7; no reliable D call. V was trimmed by 3 bases and J by 4 bases, leaving 4 bases between them. This CDR3 comprises 11 residues. CDR1 and CDR2 from the germline V gene are SGHTA and FQGNSA. CDR3 DNA: TGTGCCAGCAGCTTCCAATACGAGCAGTACTTC. This codes for CASSFQYEQYF.

The chain uses TRBV2 and TRBJ2-2; 7 bases agree with TRBD1. Per germline, CDR1 SNHLY and CDR2 FYNNEI. V trimming: 3 bases; J trimming: 6 bases; junction bases outside the gene matches: 4. This CDR3 is built from 14 residues. The CDR3 loop reads CASSEGQGAGELFF. Written as DNA, the CDR3 is TGTGCCAGCAGTGAGGGGCAGGGGGCCGGGGAGCTGTTTTTT.

Sample share makes this clonotype medium-sized. The V gene is TRBV7-2, the J gene TRBJ1-5; the match to TRBD1 covers 7 bases. In germline, CDR1 is SGHTA, CDR2 FQGNSA. V gave up 5 bases and J gave up 7 bases; unmatched junction bases: 5. The CDR3 spans 13 residues. In DNA form, the CDR3 reads TGTGCCAGCAGCACTAGGGGGCAGCAGCCCCAGCATTTT. Translation: CASSTRGQQPQHF.

This clonotype was seen once. This chain links TRBV6-5 with TRBJ2-5; either TRBD1 or TRBD2 may supply D (5 bases each). The CDR3 has 16 residues. The V end lost 0 bases, the J end lost 5 bases, and 16 bases lay between the germline ends. Germline CDR1 MNHEY, CDR2 SVGAGI. This CDR3 reads CASSYSRVSGFETQYF. The CDR3 DNA sequence: TGTGCCAGCAGTTACTCGAGGGTGTCAGGGTTTGAGACCCAGTACTTC.

The chain employs TRBV4-3 and TRBJ2-7; D gene unclear. This CDR3 is 16 amino acids long. Deletions cut 0 bases from V and 1 base from J, with 13 bases between. Germline CDR1 and CDR2: LGHNA and YSLEER. CDR3 DNA sequence: TGCGCCAGCAGCCAAGATCTTACTCATTCTTCCTACGAGCAGTACTTC. Protein: CASSQDLTHSSYEQYF.

The V gene is TRBV4-3, the J gene TRBJ2-7; no definite D call. The CDR3 spans 17 residues. The germline CDR1 and CDR2 sequences are LGHNA and YSLEER. Trimming left V 0 bases short and J 3 bases short, with 18 bases between. The CDR3 protein is CASSQEFRGSVFYEQYF. The CDR3 bases are TGCGCCAGCAGCCAAGAGTTCCGAGGCTCGGTTTTCTACGAGCAGTACTTC.

The J gene is TRBJ2-5, the V gene TRBV15, with a tentative D call TRBD1 (5 bases). This CDR3 has 13 amino acids. V lost 5 bases and J 5 bases, leaving 12 bases between the germline ends. Germline V gene data show CDR1 as LNHNV and CDR2 as YYDKDF (reference sequence). This CDR3 is CATSRQGMETQYF. DNA of the CDR3: TGTGCCACCAGCCGTCAGGGTATGGAGACCCAGTACTTC.

The CDR3 loop reads CASSYSFQETQYF. Here the CDR3 DNA reads TGTGCCAGCAGTTACTCTTTCCAAGAGACCCAGTACTTC. The chain joins TRBV6-5 to TRBJ2-5; D not resolved. The CDR3 runs 13 residues. Looked up from germline, CDR1 is MNHEY and CDR2 is SVGAGI. Deletions cut 0 bases from V and 1 base from J, with 3 bases between.

This sequence joins TRBV7-2 and TRBJ2-7, with D tentatively TRBD2 (7 bases). The CDR3 sequence is 16 residues long. V was shortened by 4 bases and J by 1 base, with 17 bases between the two germline ends. The V gene's germline CDR1 is SGHTA and CDR2 FQGNSA. CDR3 nucleotides: TGTGCCAGCAGCTCCGCGGGGGCTAGCGGTTCCTACGAGCAGTACTTC. Translating it yields CASSSAGASGSYEQYF.

This clonotype was observed a few times. The chain links TRBV6-5 to TRBJ2-5; a possible D gene is TRBD2 (6 bases). V shed 1 base and J shed 5 bases, with 11 bases lying between them. Germline assignment: CDR1 MNHEY and CDR2 SVGAGI. This CDR3 comprises 14 residues. CDR3 region: CASSYFRAGETQYF. CDR3 nucleotide sequence: TGTGCCAGCAGTTACTTCAGGGCGGGGGAGACCCAGTACTTC.

Here the CDR3 DNA reads TGTGCCAGCAGTTTAATCGGGACATACAATGAGCAGTTCTTC. It is translated as CASSLIGTYNEQFF. The chain has TRBV28 and TRBJ2-1, with TRBD1 as a possible D gene (6 bases). This CDR3 contains 14 residues. CDR1 and CDR2 (germline): MDHEN, SYDVKM. Trimming cost V 2 bases and J 4 bases, with 9 bases left between them.

In DNA, the CDR3 is TGTGCCAGCAGTGGGGCCGGTCCGACCCAGCATTTT. It is translated as CASSGAGPTQHF. This chain uses TRBV6-2 or TRBV6-3 with TRBJ1-5, with D perhaps TRBD1 (5 bases). Germline CDR1 MNHEY, CDR2 SVGEGT. V lost 5 bases and J lost 11, with 13 bases in between. The CDR3 contains 12 residues.

Points on this clonotype: As the CDR3 is not closed by the conserved phenylalanine or tryptophan, this likely results from a read error. The chain employs TRBV6-1 and TRBJ1-2, with 7 bases fitting TRBD1. The CDR3 consists of 16 residues. The ends lost 6 bases at V and 8 bases at J; junction bases unmatched: 18. Germline V gene sequence: CDR1 MNHNS, CDR2 SASEGT. Here the CDR3 reads CASSRGQAFQLRGYTI. CDR3 coding DNA: TGTGCCAGCAGCCGAGGACAGGCTTTTCAATTGAGGGGCTACACCATC.

Only a few counts were recorded for this clonotype. V gene TRBV10-3 combines with J gene TRBJ2-1; 7 bases are shared with TRBD1. This CDR3 spans 16 amino acids. Germline-derived CDR1 and CDR2 are ENHRY and SYGVKD. Trimming removed 3 bases from V and 9 bases from J; junction bases left unmatched: 14. The CDR3 here is CAISESVLVRGTEQFF. In nucleotides, the CDR3 is TGTGCCATCAGTGAATCAGTACTAGTCAGGGGGACTGAGCAGTTCTTC.

The table lists this clonotype with a few counts. CDR3 amino acids: CASSVGTDTQYF. The CDR3 DNA is TGTGCCAGCAGCGTAGGCACAGATACGCAGTATTTT. The V call is TRBV9, the J call TRBJ2-3; D is undetermined. The CDR3 extends over 12 amino acids. Germline CDR1 reads SGDLS; CDR2 reads YYNGEE. V lost 0 bases, J lost 1 base, and 0 bases lay in between.

A word on this clonotype: At one end the junction does not follow the germline gene, possibly because of a read error. The chain carries TRBV25-1 and TRBJ1-6; tentatively, D is TRBD1 (5 bases). CDR1 and CDR2 (germline): MGHDK, SYGVNS. The CDR3 is 15 residues long. This CDR3 is CASRESGGLHSPLHF. The CDR3 bases are TGTGCCAGCAGGGAATCGGGGGGTTTGCATTCACCCCTCCACTTT. Together with reference TRBV25-1 and TRBJ1-6, the CDR3 gives the full variable domain: EADIYQTPRYLVIGTGKKITLECSQTMGHDKMYWYQQDPGMELHLIHYSYGVNSTEKGDLSSESTVSRIRTEHFPLTLESARPSHTSQYLCASRESGGLHSPLHFGNGTRLTVT.